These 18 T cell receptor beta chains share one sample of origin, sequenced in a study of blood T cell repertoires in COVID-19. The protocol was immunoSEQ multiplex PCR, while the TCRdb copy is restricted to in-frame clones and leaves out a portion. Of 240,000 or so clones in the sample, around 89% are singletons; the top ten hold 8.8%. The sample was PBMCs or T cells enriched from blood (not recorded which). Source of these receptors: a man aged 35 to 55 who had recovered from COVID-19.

CDR3 nucleotides: TGCGCCAGCAGCCACCCGGGTCAAGAGACCCAGTACTTC. Its protein product is CASSHPGQETQYF. The chain couples TRBV5-1 to TRBJ2-5, with D unresolved. The CDR3 length is 13 residues. CDR1 and CDR2 (germline): SGHRS, YFSETQ. V was pared by 4 bases and J by 2 bases, with 9 bases between.

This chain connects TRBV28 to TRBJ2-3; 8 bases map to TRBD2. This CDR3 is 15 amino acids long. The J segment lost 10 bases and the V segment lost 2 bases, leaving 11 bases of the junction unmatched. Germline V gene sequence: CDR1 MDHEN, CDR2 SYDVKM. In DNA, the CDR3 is TGTGCCAGCAGTTTAGCGGGAGGCACCTCACAATCGCAGTATTTT. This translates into CASSLAGGTSQSQYF.

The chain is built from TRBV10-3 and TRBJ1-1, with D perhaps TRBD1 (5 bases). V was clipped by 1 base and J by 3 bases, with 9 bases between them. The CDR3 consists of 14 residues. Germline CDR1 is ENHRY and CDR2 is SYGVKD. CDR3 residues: CAISEYRGDTEAFF. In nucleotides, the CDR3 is TGTGCCATCAGTGAGTACCGGGGGGACACTGAAGCTTTCTTT.

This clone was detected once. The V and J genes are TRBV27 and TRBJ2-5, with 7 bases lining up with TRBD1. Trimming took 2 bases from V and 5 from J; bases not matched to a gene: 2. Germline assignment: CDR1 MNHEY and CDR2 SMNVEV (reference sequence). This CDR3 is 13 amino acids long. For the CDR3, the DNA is TGTGCCAGCAGTTTAAACAGGGGTGAGACCCAGTACTTC. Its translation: CASSLNRGETQYF.

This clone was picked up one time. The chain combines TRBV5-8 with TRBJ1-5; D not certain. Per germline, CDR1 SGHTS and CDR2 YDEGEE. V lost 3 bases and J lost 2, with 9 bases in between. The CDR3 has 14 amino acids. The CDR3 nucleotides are TGTGCCAGCAGCTCTCCGGGTGGCAATCAGCCCCAGCATTTT. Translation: CASSSPGGNQPQHF.

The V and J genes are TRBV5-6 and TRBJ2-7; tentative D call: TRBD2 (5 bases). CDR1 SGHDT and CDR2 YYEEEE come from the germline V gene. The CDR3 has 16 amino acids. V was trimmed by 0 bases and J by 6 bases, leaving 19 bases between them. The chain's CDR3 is CASSLDILSRGSEQYF. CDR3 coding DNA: TGTGCCAGCAGCTTGGATATACTGTCCCGGGGAAGCGAGCAGTACTTC. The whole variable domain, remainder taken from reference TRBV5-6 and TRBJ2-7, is DAGVTQSPTHLIKTRGQQVTLRCSPKSGHDTVSWYQQALGQGPQFIFQYYEEEERQRGNFPDRFSGHQFPNYSSELNVNALLLGDSALYLCASSLDILSRGSEQYFGPGTRLTVT.

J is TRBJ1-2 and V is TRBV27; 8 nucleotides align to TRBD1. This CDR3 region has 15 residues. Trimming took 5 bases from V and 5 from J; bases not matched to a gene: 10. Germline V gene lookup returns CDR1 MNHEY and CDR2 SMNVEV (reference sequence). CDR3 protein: CASSTTGAGRYGYTF. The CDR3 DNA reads TGTGCCAGCAGTACGACAGGGGCGGGGAGGTATGGCTACACCTTC.

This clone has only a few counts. CDR3 bases: TGTGCCAGCAGTGACGGGAGCACCGGGGAGCTGTTTTTT. It encodes CASSDGSTGELFF. The chain employs TRBV6-4 and TRBJ2-2; maybe TRBD2 (5 bases). The V gene lost 2 bases and the J gene lost 4 bases, with 5 bases spanning the gap. The CDR3 sequence is 13 residues long. Germline V gene data show CDR1 as MRHNA and CDR2 as SNTAGT.

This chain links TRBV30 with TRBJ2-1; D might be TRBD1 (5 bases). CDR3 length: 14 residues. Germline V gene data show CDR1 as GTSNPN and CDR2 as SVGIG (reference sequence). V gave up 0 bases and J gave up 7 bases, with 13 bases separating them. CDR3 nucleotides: TGTGCCTGGAGTGTGAGACAGTTTTTTAATGAGCAGTTCTTC. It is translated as CAWSVRQFFNEQFF.

CDR3 coding DNA: TGTGCCAGCAGCCTAGGGAGTAGAAGTGAAGCTTTCTTT. Its translation: CASSLGSRSEAFF. V is TRBV12-3 or TRBV12-4 and J is TRBJ1-1, with no clear D. This CDR3 contains 13 residues. V lost 6 bases to trimming and J lost 7 bases, with 15 bases between them.

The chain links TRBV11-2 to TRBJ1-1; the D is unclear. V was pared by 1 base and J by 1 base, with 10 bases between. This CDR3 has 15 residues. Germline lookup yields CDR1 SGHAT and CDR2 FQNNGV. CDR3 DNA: TGTGCCAGCAGCTTAGGTGGACGGGAGAACACTGAAGCTTTCTTT. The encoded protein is CASSLGGRENTEAFF.

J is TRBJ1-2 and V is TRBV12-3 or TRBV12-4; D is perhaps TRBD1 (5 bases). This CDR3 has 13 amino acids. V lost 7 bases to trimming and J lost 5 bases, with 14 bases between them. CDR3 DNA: TGTGCCAGCACCATGACAGCCACTTATGGCTACACCTTC. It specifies CASTMTATYGYTF.

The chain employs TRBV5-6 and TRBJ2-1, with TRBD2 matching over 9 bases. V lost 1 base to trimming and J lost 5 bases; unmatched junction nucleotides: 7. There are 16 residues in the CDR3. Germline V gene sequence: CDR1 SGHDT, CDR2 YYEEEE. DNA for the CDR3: TGTGCCAGCAGCTTGACCGGGACTAGCCCGGACAATGAGCAGTTCTTC. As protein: CASSLTGTSPDNEQFF.

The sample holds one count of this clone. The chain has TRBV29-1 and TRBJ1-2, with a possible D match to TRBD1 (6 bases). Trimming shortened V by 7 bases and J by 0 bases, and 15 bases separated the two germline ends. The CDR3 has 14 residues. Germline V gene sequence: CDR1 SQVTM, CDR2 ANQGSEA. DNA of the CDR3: TGCAGCGCACGGACAGATCCTGCTAACTATGGCTACACCTTC. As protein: CSARTDPANYGYTF.

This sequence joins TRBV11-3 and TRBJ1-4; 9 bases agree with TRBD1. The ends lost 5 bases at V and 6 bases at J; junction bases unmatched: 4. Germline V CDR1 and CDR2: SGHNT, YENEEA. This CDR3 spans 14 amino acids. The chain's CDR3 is CASSGDRVYEKLFF. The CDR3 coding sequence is TGTGCCAGCAGCGGGGACAGGGTATATGAAAAACTGTTTTTT.

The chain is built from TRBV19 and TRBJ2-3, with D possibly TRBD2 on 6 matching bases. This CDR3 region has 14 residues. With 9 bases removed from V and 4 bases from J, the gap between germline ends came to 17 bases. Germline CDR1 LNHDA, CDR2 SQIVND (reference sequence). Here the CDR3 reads CASPGDLKSDTQYF. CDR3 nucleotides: TGTGCCAGCCCCGGGGACTTAAAGTCAGATACGCAGTATTTT.

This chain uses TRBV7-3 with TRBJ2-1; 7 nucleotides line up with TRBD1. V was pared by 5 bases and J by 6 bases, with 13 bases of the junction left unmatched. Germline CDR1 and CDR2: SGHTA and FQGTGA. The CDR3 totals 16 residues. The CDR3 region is CASSPSPGGPGNEQFF. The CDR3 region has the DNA TGTGCCAGCAGCCCTAGTCCAGGGGGACCTGGCAATGAGCAGTTCTTC.

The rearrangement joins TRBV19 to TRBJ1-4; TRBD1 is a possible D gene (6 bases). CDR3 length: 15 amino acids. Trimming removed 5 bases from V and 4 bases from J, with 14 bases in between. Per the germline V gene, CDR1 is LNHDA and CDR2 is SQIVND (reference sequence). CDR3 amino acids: CASSPLDRINEKLFF. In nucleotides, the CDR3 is TGTGCCAGTAGTCCCCTGGACAGAATTAATGAAAAACTGTTTTTT.